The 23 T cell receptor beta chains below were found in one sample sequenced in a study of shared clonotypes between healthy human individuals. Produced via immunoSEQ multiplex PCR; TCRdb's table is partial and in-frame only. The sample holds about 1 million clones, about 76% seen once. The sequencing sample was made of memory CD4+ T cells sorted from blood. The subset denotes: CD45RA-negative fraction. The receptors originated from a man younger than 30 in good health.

Here the CDR3 DNA reads TGTGCCAGCAGCTTAGGTACAGGGGGCGCCTACGAGCAGTACTTC. Translation gives CASSLGTGGAYEQYF. The V call is TRBV11-3, the J call TRBJ2-7; 9 nucleotides line up with TRBD1. CDR1 SGHNT and CDR2 YENEEA come from the germline V gene. The CDR3 runs to 15 residues. Trimming at V came to 1 base and at J to 2 bases, leaving 3 bases not matched to a gene.

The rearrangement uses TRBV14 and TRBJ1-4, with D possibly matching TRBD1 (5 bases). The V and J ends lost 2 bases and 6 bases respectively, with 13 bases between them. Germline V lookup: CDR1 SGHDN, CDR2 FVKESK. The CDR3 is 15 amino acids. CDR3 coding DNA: TGTGCCAGCAGCCAACAGCAGGGAAAGTATGAAAAACTGTTTTTT. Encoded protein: CASSQQQGKYEKLFF.

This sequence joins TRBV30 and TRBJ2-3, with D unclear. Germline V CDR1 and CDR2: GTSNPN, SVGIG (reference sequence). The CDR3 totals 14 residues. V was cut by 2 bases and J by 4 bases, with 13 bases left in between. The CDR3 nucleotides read TGTGCCTGGAGTAGGGCGATGGGCCCAGATACGCAGTATTTT. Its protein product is CAWSRAMGPDTQYF.

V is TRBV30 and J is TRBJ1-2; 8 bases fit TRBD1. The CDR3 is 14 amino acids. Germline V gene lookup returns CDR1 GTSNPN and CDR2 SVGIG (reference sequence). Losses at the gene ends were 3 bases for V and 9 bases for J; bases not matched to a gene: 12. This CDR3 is CAWRTQGARSRYTF. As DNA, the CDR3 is TGTGCCTGGAGAACTCAGGGGGCGCGTTCCCGCTACACCTTC.

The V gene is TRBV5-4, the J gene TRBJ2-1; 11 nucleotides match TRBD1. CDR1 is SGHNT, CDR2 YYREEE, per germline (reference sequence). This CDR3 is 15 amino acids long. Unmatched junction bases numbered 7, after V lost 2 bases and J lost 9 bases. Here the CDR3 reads CASSFRDRGIGEQFF. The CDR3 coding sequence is TGTGCCAGCAGCTTCCGGGACAGGGGGATCGGTGAGCAGTTCTTC. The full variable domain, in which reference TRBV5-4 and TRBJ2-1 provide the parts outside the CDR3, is ETGVTQSPTHLIKTRGQQVTLRCSSQSGHNTVSWYQQALGQGPQFIFQYYREEENGRGNFPPRFSGLQFPNYSSELNVNALELDDSALYLCASSFRDRGIGEQFFGPGTRLTVL.

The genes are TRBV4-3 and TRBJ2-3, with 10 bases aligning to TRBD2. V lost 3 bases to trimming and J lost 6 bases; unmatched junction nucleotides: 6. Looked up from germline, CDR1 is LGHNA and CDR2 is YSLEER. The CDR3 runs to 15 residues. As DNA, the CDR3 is TGCGCCAGCAGCCAGGCTCTAGCGGGAGTGGATACGCAGTATTTT. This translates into CASSQALAGVDTQYF.

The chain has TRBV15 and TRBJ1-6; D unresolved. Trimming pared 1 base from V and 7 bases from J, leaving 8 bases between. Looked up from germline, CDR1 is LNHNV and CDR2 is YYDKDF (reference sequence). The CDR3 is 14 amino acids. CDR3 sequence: CATSRGTENSPLHF. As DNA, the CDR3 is TGTGCCACCAGCAGAGGGACGGAAAATTCACCCCTCCACTTT.

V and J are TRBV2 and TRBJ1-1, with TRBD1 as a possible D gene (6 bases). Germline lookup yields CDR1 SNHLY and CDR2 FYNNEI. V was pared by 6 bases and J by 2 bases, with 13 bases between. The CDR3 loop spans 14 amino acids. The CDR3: CASRSGTLNTEAFF. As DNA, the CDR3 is TGTGCCAGCAGATCCGGGACACTAAACACTGAAGCTTTCTTT.

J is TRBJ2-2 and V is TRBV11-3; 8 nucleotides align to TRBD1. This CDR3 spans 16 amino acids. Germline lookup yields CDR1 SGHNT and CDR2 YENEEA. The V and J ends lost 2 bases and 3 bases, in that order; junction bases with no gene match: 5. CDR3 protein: CASSLSGQVYTGELFF. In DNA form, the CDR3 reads TGTGCCAGCAGCTTATCGGGACAGGTTTACACCGGGGAGCTGTTTTTT.

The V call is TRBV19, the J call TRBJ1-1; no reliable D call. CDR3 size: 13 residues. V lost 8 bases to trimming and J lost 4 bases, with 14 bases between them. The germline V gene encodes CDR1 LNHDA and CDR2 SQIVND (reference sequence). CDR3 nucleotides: TGTGCCAGTCAATTTCGGGTGGGCACTGAAGCTTTCTTT. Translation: CASQFRVGTEAFF.

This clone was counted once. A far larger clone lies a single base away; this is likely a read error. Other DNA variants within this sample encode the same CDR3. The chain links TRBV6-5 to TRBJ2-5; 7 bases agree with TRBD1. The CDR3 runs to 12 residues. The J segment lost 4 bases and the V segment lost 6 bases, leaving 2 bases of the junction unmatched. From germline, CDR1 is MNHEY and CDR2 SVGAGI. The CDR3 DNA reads TGTGCCAGCAGCCCAGGGGGAGAGACCCAGTACTTC. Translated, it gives CASSPGGETQYF.

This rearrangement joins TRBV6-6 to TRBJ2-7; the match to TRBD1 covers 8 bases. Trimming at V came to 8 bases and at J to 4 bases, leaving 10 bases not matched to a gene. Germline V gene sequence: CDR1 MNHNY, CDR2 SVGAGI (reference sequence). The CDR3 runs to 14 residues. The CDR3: CASRPGGRVYEQYF. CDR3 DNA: TGTGCCAGCCGACCAGGGGGCAGGGTATACGAGCAGTACTTC.

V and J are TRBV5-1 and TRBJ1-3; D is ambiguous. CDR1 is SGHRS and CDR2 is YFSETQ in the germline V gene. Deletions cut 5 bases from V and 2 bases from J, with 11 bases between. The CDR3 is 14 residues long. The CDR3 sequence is CASRAGPTGNTIYF. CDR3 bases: TGCGCCAGCAGGGCAGGTCCCACTGGAAACACCATATATTTT.

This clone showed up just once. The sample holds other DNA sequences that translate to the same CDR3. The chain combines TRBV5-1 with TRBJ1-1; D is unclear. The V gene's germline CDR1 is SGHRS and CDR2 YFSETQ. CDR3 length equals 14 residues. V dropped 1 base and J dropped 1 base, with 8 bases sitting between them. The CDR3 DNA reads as TGCGCCAGCAGCTTGCGACCGGAGAACACTGAAGCTTTCTTT. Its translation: CASSLRPENTEAFF.

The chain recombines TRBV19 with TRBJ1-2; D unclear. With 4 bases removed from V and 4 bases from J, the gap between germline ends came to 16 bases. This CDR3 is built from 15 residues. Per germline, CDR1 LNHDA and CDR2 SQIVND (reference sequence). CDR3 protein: CASSRQGSRSYGYTF. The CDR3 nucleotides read TGTGCCAGTAGTAGACAAGGCTCACGGAGCTATGGCTACACCTTC.

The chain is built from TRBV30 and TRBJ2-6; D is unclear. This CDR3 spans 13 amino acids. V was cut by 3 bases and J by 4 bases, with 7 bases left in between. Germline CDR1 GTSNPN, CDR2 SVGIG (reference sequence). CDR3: CAWRLGGANVLTF. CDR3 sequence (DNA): TGTGCCTGGAGGCTAGGGGGGGCCAACGTCCTGACTTTC.

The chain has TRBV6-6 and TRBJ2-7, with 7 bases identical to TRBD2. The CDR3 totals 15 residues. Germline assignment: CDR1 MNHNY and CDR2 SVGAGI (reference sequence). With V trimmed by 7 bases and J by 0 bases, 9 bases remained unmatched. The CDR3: CASTLARVSSYEQYF. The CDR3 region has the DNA TGTGCCAGCACACTAGCGCGGGTGAGCTCCTACGAGCAGTACTTC.

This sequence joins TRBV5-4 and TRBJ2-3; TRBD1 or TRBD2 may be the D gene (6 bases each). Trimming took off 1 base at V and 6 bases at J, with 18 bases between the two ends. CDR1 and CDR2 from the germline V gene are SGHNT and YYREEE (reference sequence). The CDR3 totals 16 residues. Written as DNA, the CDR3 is TGTGCCAGCAGCTTGAGAGCTAAGGGGGGACGGGATACGCAGTATTTT. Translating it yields CASSLRAKGGRDTQYF.

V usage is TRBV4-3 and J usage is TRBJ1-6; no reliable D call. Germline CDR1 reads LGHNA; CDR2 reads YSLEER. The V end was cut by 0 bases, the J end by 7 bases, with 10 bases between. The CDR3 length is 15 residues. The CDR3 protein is CASSQESQVNSPLHF. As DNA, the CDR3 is TGCGCCAGCAGCCAAGAATCCCAAGTAAATTCACCCCTCCACTTT.

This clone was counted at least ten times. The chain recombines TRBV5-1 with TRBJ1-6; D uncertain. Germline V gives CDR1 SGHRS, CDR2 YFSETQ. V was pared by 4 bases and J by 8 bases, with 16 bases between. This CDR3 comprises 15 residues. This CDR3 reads CASSTSGLGDSPLHF. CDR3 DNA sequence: TGCGCCAGCAGCACATCGGGCCTCGGGGATTCACCCCTCCACTTT.

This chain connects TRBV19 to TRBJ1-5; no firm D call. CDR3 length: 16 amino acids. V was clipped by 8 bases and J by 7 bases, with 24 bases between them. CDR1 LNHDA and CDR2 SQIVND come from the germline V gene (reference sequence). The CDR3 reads CASGRAEDPRRQPQHF. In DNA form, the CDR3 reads TGTGCCAGTGGACGGGCGGAGGACCCGAGAAGGCAGCCCCAGCATTTT. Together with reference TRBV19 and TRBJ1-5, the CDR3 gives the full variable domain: DGGITQSPKYLFRKEGQNVTLSCEQNLNHDAMYWYRQDPGQGLRLIYYSQIVNDFQKGDIAEGYSVSREKKESFPLTVTSAQKNPTAFYLCASGRAEDPRRQPQHFGDGTRLSIL.

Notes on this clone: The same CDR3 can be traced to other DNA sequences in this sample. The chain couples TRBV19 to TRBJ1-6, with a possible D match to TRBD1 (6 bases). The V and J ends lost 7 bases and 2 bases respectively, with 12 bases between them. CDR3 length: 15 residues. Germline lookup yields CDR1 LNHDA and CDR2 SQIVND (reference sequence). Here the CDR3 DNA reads TGTGCCAGTACACCGGGACAAACCTATAATTCACCCCTCCACTTT. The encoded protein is CASTPGQTYNSPLHF.

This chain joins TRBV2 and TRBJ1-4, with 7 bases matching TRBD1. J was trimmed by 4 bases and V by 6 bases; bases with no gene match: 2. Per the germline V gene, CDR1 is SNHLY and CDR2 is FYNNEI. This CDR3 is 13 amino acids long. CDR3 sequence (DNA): TGTGCCAGCAGGGGACAGAATAATGAAAAACTGTTTTTT. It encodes CASRGQNNEKLFF.